The 14 T cell receptor beta chains in this list originate from one sample, sequenced in a study of cytomegalovirus exposure and HLA in healthy donors. Primers for the PCR totalled 60 Vbeta and 13 Jbeta. Sequencing used immunoSEQ multiplex PCR; TCRdb keeps in-frame clones, though not all of them. The ten most abundant clones cover 0.83% of a sample with 70,000 or so clones. The sample taken for sequencing was PBMCs. Every receptor here comes from a boy younger than 18 in good health and CMV-seronegative.

The CDR3 region is CASSWGTVNTEAFF. The CDR3 DNA is TGTGCCAGCAGCTGGGGGACAGTGAACACTGAAGCTTTCTTT. This chain uses TRBV7-9 with TRBJ1-1, with 7 bases aligning to TRBD1. The V gene's germline CDR1 is SEHNR and CDR2 FQNEAQ (reference sequence). V lost 4 bases and J lost 0; bases outside the gene matches: 2. This CDR3 is built from 14 residues.

The chain links TRBV9 to TRBJ2-1, with D possibly matching TRBD1 (5 bases). Germline V gene data show CDR1 as SGDLS and CDR2 as YYNGEE. CDR3 length equals 16 residues. V was shortened by 3 bases and J by 5 bases, with 18 bases between the two germline ends. CDR3 sequence reads: CASSAPRVEPDNEQFF. The CDR3 DNA is TGTGCCAGCAGCGCCCCCAGGGTAGAGCCAGACAATGAGCAGTTCTTC.

This chain joins TRBV5-1 and TRBJ1-2; the match to TRBD1 covers 12 bases. The CDR3 totals 16 residues. The junction had 8 bases not matched to a gene; V was cut back by 0 bases and J by 8 bases. Germline CDR1 SGHRS, CDR2 YFSETQ. CDR3 DNA sequence: TGCGCCAGCAGCTTGGAGTCGGGACAGGGGGCGCAAGGCTACACCTTC. It codes for CASSLESGQGAQGYTF.

The chain is built from TRBV19 and TRBJ2-7; 8 positions agree with TRBD1. Germline assignment: CDR1 LNHDA and CDR2 SQIVND (reference sequence). V was pared by 7 bases and J by 6 bases, with 8 bases of the junction left unmatched. CDR3 length: 13 residues. CDR3 nucleotide sequence: TGTGCCAGTACCGCGACAGGGGTTGGCGAGCAGTACTTC. This encodes CASTATGVGEQYF. The whole variable domain, remainder taken from reference TRBV19 and TRBJ2-7, is DGGITQSPKYLFRKEGQNVTLSCEQNLNHDAMYWYRQDPGQGLRLIYYSQIVNDFQKGDIAEGYSVSREKKESFPLTVTSAQKNPTAFYLCASTATGVGEQYFGPGTRLTVT.

The chain employs TRBV18 and TRBJ2-5, with TRBD2 matching over 12 bases. CDR3 length: 16 amino acids. The germline V gene has CDR1 KGHSH and CDR2 LQKENI. Trimming took 6 bases from V and 1 from J; bases not matched to a gene: 6. This chain's CDR3 is CASSLLAGGSQETQYF. CDR3 bases: TGTGCCAGCTCCCTCCTAGCGGGGGGGAGCCAAGAGACCCAGTACTTC.

V usage is TRBV9 and J usage is TRBJ2-2, with TRBD2 identical over 12 bases. The CDR3 sequence is 14 residues long. CDR1 is SGDLS and CDR2 is YYNGEE in the germline V gene. Losses at the gene ends were 4 bases for V and 6 bases for J; bases not matched to a gene: 1. The chain's CDR3 is CASSLAGGPGELFF. The CDR3 DNA follows: TGTGCCAGCAGCCTAGCGGGAGGGCCCGGGGAGCTGTTTTTT. Full variable domain (rest looked up from reference TRBV9 and TRBJ2-2): DSGVTQTPKHLITATGQRVTLRCSPRSGDLSVYWYQQSLDQGLQFLIQYYNGEERAKGNILERFSAQQFPDLHSELNLSSLELGDSALYFCASSLAGGPGELFFGEGSRLTVL.

V gene TRBV2 combines with J gene TRBJ2-7; D not certain. The CDR3 consists of 11 residues. Germline CDR1 reads SNHLY; CDR2 reads FYNNEI. Trimming removed 3 bases from V and 3 bases from J, with 3 bases in between. The chain's CDR3 is CASSDNYEQYF. In nucleotides, the CDR3 is TGTGCCAGCAGTGACAACTACGAGCAGTACTTC.

V gene TRBV6-5 combines with J gene TRBJ1-5; TRBD1 matches at 8 bases. The CDR3 runs 14 residues. V gave up 5 bases and J gave up 5 bases; unmatched junction bases: 5. Germline values: CDR1 MNHEY, CDR2 SVGAGI. CDR3 loop: CASSPRQGHQPQHF. CDR3 sequence (DNA): TGTGCCAGCAGTCCCCGACAGGGGCATCAGCCCCAGCATTTT.

The chain is built from TRBV18 and TRBJ2-7; 9 bases are shared with TRBD1. The CDR3 consists of 20 residues. The V and J ends lost 0 bases and 3 bases, in that order; junction bases with no gene match: 18. Germline CDR1 is KGHSH and CDR2 is LQKENI. CDR3 residues: CASSPPGQGRRRTLNYEQYF. The CDR3 DNA is TGTGCCAGCTCACCACCGGGACAGGGTCGCCGACGGACCCTTAACTACGAGCAGTACTTC.

V is TRBV9 and J is TRBJ2-1, with 9 bases lining up with TRBD2. CDR1 is SGDLS, CDR2 YYNGEE, per germline. J gave up 3 bases and V 0 bases, and 7 bases lay outside the gene matches. This CDR3 region has 17 residues. The DNA of the CDR3 is TGTGCCAGCAGCGTAGCCCCGCTAGCGGGATACTACAATGAGCAGTTCTTC. This gives the protein CASSVAPLAGYYNEQFF.

The gene calls are TRBV18 and TRBJ2-7; no reliable D call. This CDR3 comprises 16 residues. V lost 0 bases and J 0 bases, leaving 12 bases between the germline ends. CDR1 KGHSH and CDR2 LQKENI come from the germline V gene. CDR3 nucleotides: TGTGCCAGCTCACCACCGGGCAGGCCTTTCTCCTACGAGCAGTACTTC. Amino acid sequence: CASSPPGRPFSYEQYF. Supplemented by reference TRBV18 and TRBJ2-7, the full variable domain reads NAGVMQNPRHLVRRRGQEARLRCSPMKGHSHVYWYRQLPEEGLKFMVYLQKENIIDESGMPKERFSAEFPKEGPSILRIQQVVRGDSAAYFCASSPPGRPFSYEQYFGPGTRLTVT.

The V gene is TRBV5-4, the J gene TRBJ2-3; the match to TRBD2 covers 14 bases. Per germline, CDR1 SGHNT and CDR2 YYREEE (reference sequence). After removal of 4 bases from V and 0 bases from J, the junction contained 4 bases not matched to a gene. The CDR3 is 17 amino acids. CDR3 nucleotide sequence: TGTGCCAGCAGCATAAGACTAGCGGGAGGGAGCACAGATACGCAGTATTTT. Protein product: CASSIRLAGGSTDTQYF.

The gene calls are TRBV18 and TRBJ1-1; D uncertain. The germline V gene has CDR1 KGHSH and CDR2 LQKENI. V shed 3 bases and J shed 7 bases, with 9 bases lying between them. This CDR3 has 12 residues. CDR3 coding DNA: TGTGCCAGCTCACCGCAGGTGAGTGAAGCTTTCTTT. Protein sequence: CASSPQVSEAFF.

V is TRBV19 and J is TRBJ2-1; 11 bases align to TRBD2. Germline lookup yields CDR1 LNHDA and CDR2 SQIVND (reference sequence). This CDR3 spans 20 amino acids. Trimming took 0 bases from V and 2 from J; bases not matched to a gene: 12. Here the CDR3 reads CASSIDRGVSGRVPYNEQFF. The CDR3 bases are TGTGCCAGTAGTATAGATCGGGGGGTTAGCGGGAGGGTCCCCTACAATGAGCAGTTCTTC.